Listed here are 23 T cell receptor beta chains from one sample, sequenced in a study of cytomegalovirus exposure and HLA in healthy donors. The PCR was carried out with 60 Vbeta primers and 13 Jbeta primers. Only in-frame clones appear in the TCRdb table, and some are missing; sequencing was by immunoSEQ multiplex PCR. The sample is made up of tens of thousands of clones, and the top ten hold under 3% of it. Sequencing was done on a sample of PBMCs. The source is a man aged 35 to 55 in good health and CMV-seronegative.

The chain links TRBV14 to TRBJ2-7; perhaps TRBD2 as D (5 bases). The CDR3 runs 12 residues. Per the germline V gene, CDR1 is SGHDN and CDR2 is FVKESK. Deletions cut 2 bases from V and 4 bases from J, with 6 bases between. CDR3 bases: TGTGCCAGCAGCCAAAGCGGATACGAGCAGTACTTC. It specifies CASSQSGYEQYF.

This sequence joins TRBV28 and TRBJ1-4; 8 bases match TRBD1. Germline CDR1 and CDR2: MDHEN and SYDVKM. The V and J ends lost 7 bases and 6 bases, in that order; junction bases with no gene match: 7. CDR3 length: 14 residues. The CDR3 bases are TGTGCCAGCAACGCGGACAGGGTCGATGAAAAACTGTTTTTT. Amino acid sequence: CASNADRVDEKLFF.

The chain has TRBV28 and TRBJ2-7, with D maybe TRBD1 (6 bases). The V and J ends lost 6 bases and 3 bases respectively, with 15 bases between them. This CDR3 has 14 residues. CDR1 is MDHEN, CDR2 SYDVKM, per germline. The CDR3 protein is CASSPLPGDYEQYF. CDR3 bases: TGTGCCAGCAGCCCCTTACCAGGGGACTACGAGCAGTACTTC.

The chain combines TRBV6-6 with TRBJ1-2; 7 bases are shared with TRBD1. V lost 8 bases and J lost 3; bases outside the gene matches: 9. The CDR3 length is 14 residues. Germline V gene sequence: CDR1 MNHNY, CDR2 SVGAGI (reference sequence). DNA of the CDR3: TGTGCCAGCGGGGAGACAGGGCCGCACTATGGCTACACCTTC. The encoded protein is CASGETGPHYGYTF.

V gene TRBV28 combines with J gene TRBJ2-5; 10 bases map to TRBD2. V shed 7 bases, J shed 0 bases, and the junction held 8 bases outside the gene matches. Per the germline V gene, CDR1 is MDHEN and CDR2 is SYDVKM. The CDR3 is 16 residues long. The CDR3 DNA sequence: TGTGCCAGCACCTTTGGACTAGCGGTGTACCAAGAGACCCAGTACTTC. Translation: CASTFGLAVYQETQYF.

J is TRBJ2-2 and V is TRBV19; D not resolved. Germline V gene data show CDR1 as LNHDA and CDR2 as SQIVND (reference sequence). V lost 3 bases and J 2 bases, leaving 10 bases between the germline ends. The CDR3 is 15 residues long. The CDR3 DNA is TGTGCCAGTAGTATTACCGGGTCCAACACCGGGGAGCTGTTTTTT. Amino acids: CASSITGSNTGELFF.

This sequence joins TRBV7-9 and TRBJ2-3; D possibly corresponds to TRBD1 (5 bases). The germline V and J ends were trimmed by 5 bases and 5 bases, with 20 bases remaining between them. The CDR3 loop spans 16 amino acids. Germline CDR1 and CDR2: SEHNR and FQNEAQ (reference sequence). The CDR3 protein is CASSGTSRDSRDTQYF. The DNA for the CDR3 is TGTGCCAGCAGCGGAACCTCCAGGGATTCTAGAGATACGCAGTATTTT.

The chain carries TRBV18 and TRBJ2-4; D perhaps matches TRBD1 (7 bases). CDR1 is KGHSH, CDR2 LQKENI, per germline. The CDR3 loop spans 18 amino acids. Trimming shortened V by 3 bases and J by 1 base, and 19 bases separated the two germline ends. The CDR3: CASSPSTWPGGAKNIQYF. The CDR3 DNA is TGTGCCAGCTCACCCAGTACCTGGCCAGGGGGGGCCAAAAACATTCAGTACTTC.

The J gene is TRBJ2-7, the V gene TRBV6-1; the match to TRBD1 covers 8 bases. The CDR3 covers 12 residues. Germline CDR1 is MNHNS and CDR2 is SASEGT. The V gene end was trimmed by 6 bases and the J gene end by 5 bases; junction bases not matched to a gene: 3. The CDR3 DNA reads TGTGCCAGCAGCCGGGACAGGAACGAGCAGTACTTC. This codes for CASSRDRNEQYF.

The chain is built from TRBV30 and TRBJ1-2, with D perhaps matching TRBD1 (6 bases). The CDR3 runs to 13 residues. Per the germline V gene, CDR1 is GTSNPN and CDR2 is SVGIG (reference sequence). V was trimmed by 0 bases and J by 2 bases, leaving 7 bases between them. CDR3 nucleotide sequence: TGTGCCTGGAGTGTCGGACAGAACTATGGCTACACCTTC. The encoded protein is CAWSVGQNYGYTF.

The genes are TRBV7-9 and TRBJ1-1, with D perhaps matching TRBD1 (5 bases). The CDR3 is 14 amino acids. Germline CDR1 SEHNR, CDR2 FQNEAQ (reference sequence). Between the trimmed V and J ends, which lost 5 bases and 2 bases, there was a span of 12 bases. CDR3 DNA: TGTGCCAGCAGCCCCCCGACAGTAAACACTGAAGCTTTCTTT. It codes for CASSPPTVNTEAFF. The full variable domain, with the rest looked up from reference TRBV7-9 and TRBJ1-1, is DTGVSQNPRHKITKRGQNVTFRCDPISEHNRLYWYRQTLGQGPEFLTYFQNEAQLEKSRLLSDRFSAERPKGSFSTLEIQRTEQGDSAMYLCASSPPTVNTEAFFGQGTRLTVV.

The J gene is TRBJ2-6, the V gene TRBV29-1, with 8 bases identical to TRBD1. CDR3 length equals 17 residues. V gave up 5 bases and J gave up 2 bases; unmatched junction bases: 11. Germline V gene sequence: CDR1 SQVTM, CDR2 ANQGSEA. The CDR3 is CSVFVTVRGPGANVLTF. CDR3 bases: TGCAGCGTTTTCGTGACCGTCAGGGGGCCTGGGGCCAACGTCCTGACTTTC.

A remark on this clone: An end of the junction does not agree with germline; a read error may underlie this. Within the sample, other DNA sequences also encode this same CDR3. The chain is built from TRBV9 and TRBJ1-6, with D perhaps matching TRBD1 (6 bases). Germline loops: CDR1 SGDLS, CDR2 YYNGEE. The CDR3 sequence is 15 residues long. The CDR3 sequence is CASSVSGAPNSPLHF. The CDR3 nucleotides read TGCGCCAGCAGCGTCTCAGGGGCCCCCAATTCACCCCTCCACTTT. The variable domain in full, completed from reference TRBV9 and TRBJ1-6, reads DSGVTQTPKHLITATGQRVTLRCSPRSGDLSVYWYQQSLDQGLQFLIQYYNGEERAKGNILERFSAQQFPDLHSELNLSSLELGDSALYFCASSVSGAPNSPLHFGNGTRLTVT.

The rearrangement joins TRBV29-1 to TRBJ2-7; TRBD1 matches at 11 bases. Germline V CDR1 and CDR2: SQVTM, ANQGSEA. V dropped 6 bases and J dropped 3; count of bases not matched to a gene: 4. CDR3 length: 13 amino acids. DNA of the CDR3: TGCAGCGTCGGGGACAGGGGGAACTACGAGCAGTACTTC. It yields the protein CSVGDRGNYEQYF.

This chain uses TRBV5-1 with TRBJ1-2; 9 bases line up with TRBD1. The CDR3 spans 15 residues. The J segment lost 8 bases and the V segment lost 3 bases, leaving 11 bases of the junction unmatched. The V gene's germline CDR1 is SGHRS and CDR2 YFSETQ. CDR3 sequence (DNA): TGCGCCAGCAGCTATACCGGGACAGGGAGCTTGGGCTACACCTTC. Its translation is CASSYTGTGSLGYTF. Using reference TRBV5-1 and TRBJ1-2 for the parts outside the CDR3, the full variable domain is KAGVTQTPRYLIKTRGQQVTLSCSPISGHRSVSWYQQTPGQGLQFLFEYFSETQRNKGNFPGRFSGRQFSNSRSEMNVSTLELGDSALYLCASSYTGTGSLGYTFGSGTRLTVV.

The chain is built from TRBV6-5 and TRBJ2-7; D perhaps matches TRBD1 (6 bases). The CDR3 has 14 amino acids. Trimming took off 10 bases at V and 0 bases at J, with 16 bases between the two ends. CDR1 and CDR2 from the germline V gene are MNHEY and SVGAGI. CDR3 coding DNA: TGTGCCACCCGTGACAGGATCAGCTCCTACGAGCAGTACTTC. It specifies CATRDRISSYEQYF.

The CDR3 DNA reads TGTGCCAGCAGTGAACACAGATCCGTCGGCAATCAGCCCCAGCATTTT. Amino acids: CASSEHRSVGNQPQHF. This chain uses TRBV25-1 with TRBJ1-5, with unresolved D. Trimming left V 2 bases short and J 2 bases short, with 13 bases between. This CDR3 spans 16 amino acids. Germline V CDR1 and CDR2: MGHDK, SYGVNS.

This chain connects TRBV19 to TRBJ1-6; D is possibly TRBD1 (5 bases). The CDR3 is 15 amino acids. Looked up from germline, CDR1 is LNHDA and CDR2 is SQIVND (reference sequence). V lost 5 bases and J lost 6, with 14 bases in between. The CDR3 bases are TGTGCCAGTAGTGTCGTCCGGGGGGTTAATTCACCCCTCCACTTT. As protein: CASSVVRGVNSPLHF. Full variable domain (rest looked up from reference TRBV19 and TRBJ1-6): DGGITQSPKYLFRKEGQNVTLSCEQNLNHDAMYWYRQDPGQGLRLIYYSQIVNDFQKGDIAEGYSVSREKKESFPLTVTSAQKNPTAFYLCASSVVRGVNSPLHFGNGTRLTVT.

The chain recombines TRBV13 with TRBJ2-2; perhaps TRBD2 as D (5 bases). Germline V CDR1 and CDR2: PRHDT, FYEKMQ (reference sequence). CDR3 size: 15 residues. V was shortened by 0 bases and J by 3 bases, with 8 bases between the two germline ends. The CDR3 region has the DNA TGTGCCAGCAGCTTAGGCCTAGCAGACACCGGGGAGCTGTTTTTT. Encoded protein: CASSLGLADTGELFF.

Turning to this clone: This same CDR3 is encoded by further DNA sequences in the sample. The chain employs TRBV5-1 and TRBJ1-3; TRBD1 matches 7 bases. The germline CDR1 and CDR2 sequences are SGHRS and YFSETQ. The CDR3 consists of 15 residues. J was trimmed by 0 bases and V by 4 bases; bases with no gene match: 4. The CDR3 loop reads CASSQTGSSGNTIYF. CDR3 sequence (DNA): TGCGCCAGCAGCCAGACAGGGAGCTCTGGAAACACCATATATTTT.

The chain links TRBV7-3 to TRBJ2-1; D might be TRBD2 (6 bases). Germline loops: CDR1 SGHTA, CDR2 FQGTGA. The CDR3 has 17 residues. V lost 3 bases and J lost 6, with 21 bases in between. The CDR3 loop reads CASSLRTGDPVVNEQFF. The DNA of the CDR3 is TGTGCCAGCAGCTTGAGGACGGGGGACCCCGTGGTCAATGAGCAGTTCTTC.

The chain couples TRBV7-9 to TRBJ1-6; TRBD1 matches 8 bases. Germline V gives CDR1 SEHNR, CDR2 FQNEAQ (reference sequence). The CDR3 has 13 residues. V dropped 10 bases and J dropped 6; count of bases not matched to a gene: 5. In DNA form, the CDR3 reads TGTGCCACCGACAGGGGCAGTAATTCACCCCTCCACTTT. This codes for CATDRGSNSPLHF. Variable domain in full (rest from reference TRBV7-9 and TRBJ1-6): DTGVSQNPRHKITKRGQNVTFRCDPISEHNRLYWYRQTLGQGPEFLTYFQNEAQLEKSRLLSDRFSAERPKGSFSTLEIQRTEQGDSAMYLCATDRGSNSPLHFGNGTRLTVT.

This chain links TRBV2 with TRBJ1-1, with TRBD1 matching 9 bases. Germline assignment: CDR1 SNHLY and CDR2 FYNNEI. The CDR3 runs 14 residues. After removal of 2 bases from V and 7 bases from J, the junction contained 5 bases not matched to a gene. This CDR3 reads CASSEIEGQGEAFF. DNA for the CDR3: TGTGCCAGCAGTGAAATCGAGGGACAGGGTGAAGCTTTCTTT.